This TCR beta chain was sequenced in a study of blood T cell repertoires in COVID-19. Per the authors' pipeline: How many nucleated cells were present was estimated from reference gene primer amplification. Data came from immunoSEQ multiplex PCR; TCRdb stores just in-frame clones and leaves some out. From that table come the V and J calls and clone size; the DNA was used to work out D and trimming. The sample has approximately 200,000 clones, around 86% seen once. The sequence derives from a man aged 25-45 years in a cohort exposed to, infected with or recovered from COVID-19 (not recorded which). Sequenced material: PBMCs or T cells enriched from blood (not recorded which).

The DNA for the CDR3 is TGTGCCAGCAGTTCAACAGGGGGCCAGAACACCGGGGAGCTGTTTTTT. Its protein product is CASSSTGGQNTGELFF. This chain joins TRBV28 and TRBJ2-2; 9 nucleotides align to TRBD1. Trimming cost V 4 bases and J 1 base; bases outside gene matches: 4. This CDR3 comprises 16 residues. The germline V gene encodes CDR1 MDHEN and CDR2 SYDVKM.